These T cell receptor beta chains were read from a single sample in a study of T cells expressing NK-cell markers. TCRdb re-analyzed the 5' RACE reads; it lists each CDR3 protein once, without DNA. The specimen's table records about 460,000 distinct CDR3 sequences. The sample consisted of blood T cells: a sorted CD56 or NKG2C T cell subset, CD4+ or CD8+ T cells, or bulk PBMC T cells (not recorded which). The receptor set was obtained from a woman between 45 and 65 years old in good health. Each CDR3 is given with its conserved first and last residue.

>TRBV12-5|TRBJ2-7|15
CASGPRDTLTYEQYF
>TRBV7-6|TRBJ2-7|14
CASSLGGLAYEQYF
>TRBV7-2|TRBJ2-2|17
CASSLLPSGRLTGELFF
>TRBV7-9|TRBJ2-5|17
CASSPLIRAGAGETQYF
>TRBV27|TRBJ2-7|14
CASSLRTSSYEQYF
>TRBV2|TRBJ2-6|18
CASSVPGQFSSGANVLTF
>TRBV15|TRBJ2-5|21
CATSRDPSWPVTGGFQETQYF
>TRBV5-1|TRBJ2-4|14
CASSPQGGKNIQYF
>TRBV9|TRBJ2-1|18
CASSGGTSGHKQYNEQFF
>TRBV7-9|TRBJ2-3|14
CASSPGTSGDTQYF
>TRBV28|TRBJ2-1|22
CASRTPGQGPSGSLSSYNEQFF
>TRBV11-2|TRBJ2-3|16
CASSPTLAGSTDTQYF
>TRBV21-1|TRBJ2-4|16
CARGVGGSGIEDIQYF
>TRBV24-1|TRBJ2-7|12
CASAGSSYEQYF
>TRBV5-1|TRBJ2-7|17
CASSSDPSLAGPYEQYF
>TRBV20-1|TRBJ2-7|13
CSARGLAGVEQYF
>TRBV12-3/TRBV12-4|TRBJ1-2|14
CASSLIGSMDGYTF
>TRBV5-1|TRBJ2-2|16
CASILGPGVKTGELFF
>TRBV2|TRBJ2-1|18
CASSEGTSGRGSYNEQFF
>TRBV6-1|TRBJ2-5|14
CAIQGAFGRETQYF
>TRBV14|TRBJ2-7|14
CASSRVAGVYEQYF
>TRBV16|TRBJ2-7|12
CASSQMVFQQYF
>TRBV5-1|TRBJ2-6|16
CASRNNRGNGANVLTF
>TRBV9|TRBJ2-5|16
CASSLKAGEGAKTQYF
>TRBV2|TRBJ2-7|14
CASKPSFSSYEQYF
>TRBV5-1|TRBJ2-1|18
CASSKGLAGPVTYNEQFF
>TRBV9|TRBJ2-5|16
CASSVVPGGPQETQYF
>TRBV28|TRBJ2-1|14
CASSLAGWVNEQFF
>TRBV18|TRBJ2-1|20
CASSPLHVIKTSGAYNEQFF
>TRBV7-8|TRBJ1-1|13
CASTPRLVTEAFF
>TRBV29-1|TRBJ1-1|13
CSVVEGGDTEAFF
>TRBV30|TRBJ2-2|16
CAWGGASGRPHGELFF
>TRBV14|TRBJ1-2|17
CASSQDRGKGGNYGYTF
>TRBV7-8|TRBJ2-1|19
CASSLAAEGQTSYYNEQFF
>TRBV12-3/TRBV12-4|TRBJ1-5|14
CASSLLGLNQPQHF
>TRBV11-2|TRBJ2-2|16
CASSLVAGFETGELFF
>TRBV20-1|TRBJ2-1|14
CSARWRSPYNEQFF
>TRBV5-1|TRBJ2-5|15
CASSFTGGSGETQYF
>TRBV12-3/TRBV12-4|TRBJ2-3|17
CASSRTGGGTSTDTQYF
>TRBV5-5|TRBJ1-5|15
CASSSPELSNQPQHF
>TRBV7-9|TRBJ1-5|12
CASTQGHQPQHF
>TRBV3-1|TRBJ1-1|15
CASSQEGRSFQEAFF
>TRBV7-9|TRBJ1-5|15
CASSLFGDGNQPQHF
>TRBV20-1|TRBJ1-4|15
CSAHNPGGGYEKLFF
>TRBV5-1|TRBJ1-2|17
CASSSTNQGGSGYGYTF
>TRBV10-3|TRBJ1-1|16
CAITGTPLLGNTEAFF
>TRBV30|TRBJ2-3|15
CAWRPIGQGTDTQYF